The 22 T cell receptor beta chains below all came from one sample that was sequenced in a study of blood T cells in healthy people across ages. Combining a sample-barcoded 5' primer with a J-beta primer mix, a second PCR ran for roughly 7 to 12 cycles. In TCRdb, the 5' RACE reads were re-called with MiXCR into one record per CDR3 protein. Of more than 1,000,000 distinct CDR3 sequences in the sample, under 30% were seen once. This same sample was also part of a study on T cells of mothers and their children.

Input material: blood. These receptors came from a girl aged 2 to 9 in good health.

The rearrangement links TRBV29-1 to TRBJ2-7; TRBD1 matches 9 bases. Unmatched junction bases numbered 5, after V lost 6 bases and J lost 2 bases. CDR3 length: 13 residues. Per the germline V gene, CDR1 is SQVTM and CDR2 is ANQGSEA. For the CDR3, the DNA is TGCAGCGTACGGGACAGGGATCCCTACGAGCAGTACTTC. Protein product: CSVRDRDPYEQYF.

V is TRBV5-1 and J is TRBJ2-5, with a weak D call TRBD2 (6 bases). The end of the DNA aligns better with TRBJ2-7, so the J call may be wrong. The CDR3 has 15 amino acids. Germline CDR1 and CDR2: SGHRS and YFSETQ. The CDR3 here is CASSLGSSGYYEQYF. The CDR3 bases are TGCGCCAGCAGCTTGGGATCCAGCGGGTACTACGAGCAGTACTTC.

The rearrangement joins TRBV7-9 to TRBJ2-1, with D possibly being TRBD2 (5 bases). V lost 0 bases and J lost 4, with 13 bases in between. CDR3 length: 16 residues. Per germline, CDR1 SEHNR and CDR2 FQNEAQ (reference sequence). CDR3 DNA sequence: TGTGCCAGCAGCTTAGCCAGAAGCGGTAATTACAATGAGCAGTTCTTC. This encodes CASSLARSGNYNEQFF. Full variable domain (remainder filled in from reference TRBV7-9 and TRBJ2-1): DTGVSQNPRHKITKRGQNVTFRCDPISEHNRLYWYRQTLGQGPEFLTYFQNEAQLEKSRLLSDRFSAERPKGSFSTLEIQRTEQGDSAMYLCASSLARSGNYNEQFFGPGTRLTVL.

The chain couples TRBV7-2 to TRBJ2-2, with no clear D. Germline CDR1 and CDR2: SGHTA and FQGNSA. This CDR3 spans 14 amino acids. V was trimmed by 5 bases and J by 6 bases, leaving 13 bases between them. The CDR3 DNA reads TGTGCCAGCAGCCTCGAGACGGAGTCCGGGGAGCTGTTTTTT. This translates into CASSLETESGELFF. Full variable domain (missing parts from reference TRBV7-2 and TRBJ2-2): GAGVSQSPSNKVTEKGKDVELRCDPISGHTALYWYRQSLGQGLEFLIYFQGNSAPDKSGLPSDRFSAERTGGSVSTLTIQRTQQEDSAVYLCASSLETESGELFFGEGSRLTVL.

This clonotype was counted a few times. In DNA form, the CDR3 reads TGTGCCAGCAGCTTAGCGAGCCTGCAGGGCTCCAATGAAAAACTGTTTTTT. Its protein product is CASSLASLQGSNEKLFF. The V call is TRBV7-2, the J call TRBJ1-4, with TRBD1 as a possible D gene (5 bases). The CDR3 sequence is 17 residues long. The V and J ends lost 0 bases and 5 bases respectively, with 16 bases between them. Germline V gives CDR1 SGHTA, CDR2 FQGNSA.

This CDR3 is CASSPTVDTEAFF. The DNA of the CDR3 is TGTGCCAGCAGCCCAACGGTGGACACTGAAGCTTTCTTT. The chain couples TRBV14 to TRBJ1-1, with D uncertain. In germline, CDR1 is SGHDN, CDR2 FVKESK. The V end was cut by 4 bases, the J end by 3 bases, with 9 bases between. The CDR3 spans 13 residues.

The rearrangement uses TRBV2 and TRBJ2-5, with 7 nucleotides matching TRBD2. The CDR3 runs to 14 residues. The junction had 3 bases not matched to a gene; V was cut back by 0 bases and J by 5 bases. The germline CDR1 and CDR2 sequences are SNHLY and FYNNEI. The CDR3 spells CASSEANGGETQYF. The CDR3 DNA reads as TGTGCCAGCAGTGAAGCGAACGGGGGGGAGACCCAGTACTTC.

This clonotype was detected only a few times. This rearrangement joins TRBV7-9 to TRBJ2-5; D may be TRBD2 (5 bases). Germline CDR1 reads SEHNR; CDR2 reads FQNEAQ (reference sequence). Trimming removed 5 bases at V and 13 bases at J, with 14 bases between. CDR3 size: 11 residues. The CDR3 DNA sequence: TGTGCCAGCAGCCTACTAGGGATGGGGTACTTC. This codes for CASSLLGMGYF.

This clonotype occurred once. The V gene is TRBV29-1, the J gene TRBJ2-6; possibly TRBD1 for D (5 bases). Trimming stripped 4 bases from V and 12 bases from J, with 16 bases between. CDR3 length equals 13 residues. Germline V gives CDR1 SQVTM, CDR2 ANQGSEA. In DNA, the CDR3 is TGCAGCGTTGGCGCGCAGGGTGACACCGTCCTGACTTTC. Its translation: CSVGAQGDTVLTF.

A few counts support this clonotype. This sequence joins TRBV29-1 and TRBJ2-4, with D possibly TRBD2 on 6 matching bases. The V gene lost 5 bases and the J gene lost 7 bases, with 18 bases spanning the gap. This CDR3 comprises 14 residues. Germline assignment: CDR1 SQVTM and CDR2 ANQGSEA. CDR3 in DNA: TGCAGCGTTCGGCGGGATGTGATAGGGAACATTCAGTACTTC. It specifies CSVRRDVIGNIQYF.

The table lists this clonotype with a few counts. The chain links TRBV28 to TRBJ2-5, with 10 bases identical to TRBD2. The J call may not be correct, given that the DNA end is closer to TRBJ2-1. Germline V gives CDR1 MDHEN, CDR2 SYDVKM. There are 16 residues in the CDR3. The CDR3 DNA is TGTGCCAGCAGTCCCCAAGCGGGAGGGATGTTTCCTGAGCAGTTCTTC. This gives the protein CASSPQAGGMFPEQFF.

V usage is TRBV15 and J usage is TRBJ1-5; D is ambiguous. The germline V and J ends were trimmed by 1 base and 6 bases, with 4 bases remaining between them. CDR3 length equals 12 residues. From germline, CDR1 is LNHNV and CDR2 YYDKDF (reference sequence). CDR3 region: CATSRVGQPQHF. In DNA form, the CDR3 reads TGTGCCACCAGCAGAGTAGGTCAGCCCCAGCATTTT.

This clonotype was recorded a few times. The chain has TRBV5-1 and TRBJ2-7; 9 positions match TRBD1. CDR3 length: 18 amino acids. The V and J ends lost 3 bases and 1 base, in that order; junction bases with no gene match: 14. The V gene's germline CDR1 is SGHRS and CDR2 YFSETQ. CDR3: CASSSKLIGQGPSYEQYF. The CDR3 DNA is TGCGCCAGCAGCTCGAAGTTAATAGGACAGGGGCCTTCCTACGAGCAGTACTTC.

V usage is TRBV6-5 and J usage is TRBJ1-2; D remains unclear. Trimming pared 5 bases from V and 4 bases from J, leaving 8 bases between. This CDR3 spans 12 amino acids. Germline V CDR1 and CDR2: MNHEY, SVGAGI. The CDR3 reads CASSPLAYGYTF. The CDR3 DNA reads TGTGCCAGCAGTCCTTTAGCCTATGGCTACACCTTC.

The CDR3 is CASSQGGQGGSYNEQFF. The CDR3 bases are TGCGCCAGCAGCCAAGGTGGACAGGGGGGTTCCTACAATGAGCAGTTCTTC. The rearrangement joins TRBV4-1 to TRBJ2-1, with TRBD1 matching over 10 bases. The CDR3 loop spans 17 amino acids. Germline V gives CDR1 MGHRA, CDR2 YSYEKL. V was clipped by 1 base and J by 1 base; unmatched bases: 4.

This chain joins TRBV11-2 and TRBJ2-3; a possible D gene is TRBD2 (5 bases). V was pared by 1 base and J by 3 bases, with 23 bases between. Germline lookup yields CDR1 SGHAT and CDR2 FQNNGV. The CDR3 spans 19 residues. The CDR3 here is CASSLARGFSSPGTDTQYF. CDR3 coding DNA: TGTGCCAGCAGCTTAGCCCGGGGATTTAGTAGTCCCGGGACAGATACGCAGTATTTT.

Comments on this clonotype: The junction departs from germline at one end; a sequencing error may be responsible. V gene TRBV7-7 combines with J gene TRBJ2-2; 10 nucleotides line up with TRBD2. Germline V gives CDR1 SSHAT, CDR2 FNYEAQ (reference sequence). This CDR3 comprises 14 residues. The CDR3 sequence: CASSPSGGAGELFF. CDR3 sequence (DNA): TGTGCTAGCAGTCCCAGCGGGGGGGCCGGGGAGCTGTTTTTT.

V is TRBV6-1 and J is TRBJ1-2; tentatively, D is TRBD1 (5 bases). Trimming pared 10 bases from V and 6 bases from J, leaving 24 bases between. This CDR3 comprises 15 residues. Germline CDR1 reads MNHNS; CDR2 reads SASEGT. CDR3 residues: CATSRPGVGLDGYTF. As DNA, the CDR3 is TGTGCCACCTCAAGACCGGGGGTTGGGCTTGATGGCTACACCTTC.

This clonotype was seen a handful of times. The chain has TRBV11-1 and TRBJ2-7; 7 bases map to TRBD2. The CDR3 covers 15 residues. V lost 5 bases, J lost 2 bases, and 9 bases stayed unmatched. CDR1 and CDR2 from the germline V gene are SGHAT and FQDESV (reference sequence). The CDR3 sequence is CASSELREGPYEQYF. CDR3 nucleotide sequence: TGTGCCAGCAGCGAACTGAGGGAGGGCCCCTACGAGCAGTACTTC.

V is TRBV15 and J is TRBJ2-7; 8 bases line up with TRBD2. Germline V gives CDR1 LNHNV, CDR2 YYDKDF (reference sequence). The CDR3 loop spans 15 amino acids. Trimming took 5 bases from V and 0 from J; bases not matched to a gene: 6. The DNA of the CDR3 is TGTGCCACCAGCGTAGCGGGAATCGGCTCCTACGAGCAGTACTTC. Its translation: CATSVAGIGSYEQYF.

The rearrangement joins TRBV6-2 or TRBV6-3 to TRBJ2-5; 9 positions match TRBD2. V dropped 4 bases and J dropped 2; count of bases not matched to a gene: 5. The CDR3 spans 15 residues. Germline V gene lookup returns CDR1 MNHEY and CDR2 SVGEGT. CDR3 region: CASSSQRGAQETQYF. In DNA, the CDR3 is TGTGCCAGCAGTTCGCAGCGGGGGGCACAAGAGACCCAGTACTTC.

This clonotype was found a few times. The J gene is TRBJ2-7, the V gene TRBV27, with D maybe TRBD1 (5 bases). CDR1 and CDR2 from the germline V gene are MNHEY and SMNVEV (reference sequence). V dropped 3 bases and J dropped 5 bases, with 20 bases sitting between them. CDR3 length equals 16 residues. In DNA form, the CDR3 reads TGTGCCAGCAGTTTGACAGCTAGTGTAGGGGTAGACGAGCAGTACTTC. It translates to CASSLTASVGVDEQYF.